These T cell receptor beta chains were read from a single sample in a study of siplizumab effects on memory and regulatory T cells. Produced via immunoSEQ multiplex PCR; TCRdb's table is partial and in-frame only. The sample includes tens of thousands of clones, 85% to 95% of them seen just once. Sequenced: CD8+ T cells sorted from blood. All receptors derive from a human donor in good health. The CDR3 runs from the conserved cysteine through the conserved F or W. Each record gives: V gene, clone size, J gene, CDR3 length, D gene, CDR3 protein, CDR3 DNA. D genes are given only for firm matches. A clone size is listed for some rows: how often the clone was seen (once, few, many), or a class if it is expanded.

v_call: TRBV27
clone_size: NA
j_call: TRBJ2-5
cdr3_length: 18
d_call: TRBD2
cdr3_aa: CASSPGTAWREGRETQYF
cdr3_nt: TGTGCCAGCAGTCCCGGCACCGCGTGGCGGGAGGGCCGGGAGACCCAGTACTTC

v_call: TRBV7-9
clone_size: NA
j_call: TRBJ2-1
cdr3_length: 16
d_call: TRBD2
cdr3_aa: CASSERQVILAGAMFF
cdr3_nt: TGTGCCAGCAGCGAGAGACAGGTGATTTTAGCGGGAGCCATGTTCTTC

v_call: TRBV4-1
clone_size: NA
j_call: TRBJ1-4
cdr3_length: 15
d_call: NA
cdr3_aa: CASSQDQAVNEKLFF
cdr3_nt: TGCGCCAGCAGCCAAGATCAGGCCGTTAATGAAAAACTGTTTTTT

v_call: TRBV9
clone_size: NA
j_call: TRBJ1-2
cdr3_length: 16
d_call: NA
cdr3_aa: CASSVALVGDHYGYTF
cdr3_nt: TGTGCCAGCAGCGTAGCTTTAGTCGGGGATCACTATGGCTACACCTTC

v_call: TRBV4-1
clone_size: NA
j_call: TRBJ2-7
cdr3_length: 13
d_call: NA
cdr3_aa: CASSQGLEATQYF
cdr3_nt: TGCGCCAGCAGCCAAGGCCTAGAAGCCACCCAGTACTTC

v_call: TRBV12-5
clone_size: NA
j_call: TRBJ2-7
cdr3_length: 18
d_call: TRBD2
cdr3_aa: CASGLVLPPGLLGYEQYF
cdr3_nt: TGTGCTAGTGGTTTGGTCTTACCACCGGGACTACTCGGCTACGAGCAGTACTTC

v_call: TRBV6-4
clone_size: NA
j_call: TRBJ2-1
cdr3_length: 17
d_call: TRBD2
cdr3_aa: CASSDWGQGGVYNEQFF
cdr3_nt: TGTGCCAGCAGTGACTGGGGCCAGGGAGGGGTCTACAATGAGCAGTTCTTC

v_call: TRBV10-3
clone_size: NA
j_call: TRBJ1-1
cdr3_length: 14
d_call: NA
cdr3_aa: CAIRGGEGNSEAFF
cdr3_nt: TGTGCCATCAGGGGGGGGGAAGGTAACTCTGAAGCTTTCTTT

v_call: TRBV11-2
clone_size: NA
j_call: TRBJ2-6
cdr3_length: 17
d_call: NA
cdr3_aa: CASSFRTVFSGANVLTF
cdr3_nt: TGTGCCAGCAGCTTCCGGACAGTATTCTCTGGGGCCAACGTCCTGACTTTC

v_call: TRBV7-9
clone_size: once
j_call: TRBJ2-1
cdr3_length: 15
d_call: NA
cdr3_aa: CASSSTGGEYNEQFF
cdr3_nt: TGTGCCAGCAGTTCCACAGGGGGGGAATACAATGAGCAGTTCTTC

v_call: TRBV2
clone_size: NA
j_call: TRBJ2-7
cdr3_length: 12
d_call: NA
cdr3_aa: CASSENQGTQYF
cdr3_nt: TGTGCCAGCAGTGAAAATCAGGGGACACAGTACTTC

v_call: TRBV6-6
clone_size: NA
j_call: TRBJ1-2
cdr3_length: 15
d_call: TRBD1
cdr3_aa: CASSRDRGRNYGYTF
cdr3_nt: TGTGCCAGCAGTCGAGACAGGGGGCGAAACTATGGCTACACCTTC

v_call: TRBV11-2
clone_size: NA
j_call: TRBJ2-3
cdr3_length: 15
d_call: NA
cdr3_aa: CASSLVVHNADTQYF
cdr3_nt: TGTGCCAGCAGCTTAGTAGTGCACAACGCAGATACGCAGTATTTT

v_call: TRBV5-1
clone_size: once
j_call: TRBJ2-3
cdr3_length: 12
d_call: NA
cdr3_aa: CASNLGGDTQYF
cdr3_nt: TGCGCCAGCAACCTAGGGGGAGATACGCAGTATTTT

v_call: TRBV9
clone_size: medium-sized
j_call: TRBJ1-5
cdr3_length: 14
d_call: NA
cdr3_aa: CASSVGGGRQPQHF
cdr3_nt: TGTGCCAGCAGCGTAGGTGGGGGGCGTCAGCCCCAGCATTTT

v_call: TRBV7-6
clone_size: NA
j_call: TRBJ2-1
cdr3_length: 17
d_call: TRBD1
cdr3_aa: CASRLDRGRESDNEQFF
cdr3_nt: TGTGCCAGCAGACTAGACAGGGGGCGAGAGTCGGACAATGAGCAGTTCTTC

v_call: TRBV4-1
clone_size: NA
j_call: TRBJ2-1
cdr3_length: 14
d_call: NA
cdr3_aa: CASSQGTQWNEQFF
cdr3_nt: TGCGCCAGCAGCCAAGGGACCCAGTGGAATGAGCAGTTCTTC

v_call: TRBV5-6
clone_size: NA
j_call: TRBJ2-1
cdr3_length: 14
d_call: TRBD2
cdr3_aa: CASSRLASYNEQFF
cdr3_nt: TGTGCCAGCAGCCGACTAGCGAGTTACAATGAGCAGTTCTTC

v_call: TRBV29-1
clone_size: NA
j_call: TRBJ2-1
cdr3_length: 11
d_call: NA
cdr3_aa: CSVVLNNEQFF
cdr3_nt: TGCAGCGTTGTTCTGAACAATGAGCAGTTCTTC

v_call: TRBV11-2
clone_size: NA
j_call: TRBJ2-3
cdr3_length: 17
d_call: NA
cdr3_aa: CASSLEDGTALPDTQYF
cdr3_nt: TGTGCCAGCAGCTTAGAGGACGGGACGGCTCTTCCAGATACGCAGTATTTT

v_call: TRBV28
clone_size: NA
j_call: TRBJ1-1
cdr3_length: 13
d_call: NA
cdr3_aa: CASTSGDVTEAFF
cdr3_nt: TGTGCCAGCACCTCAGGGGATGTCACTGAAGCTTTCTTT

v_call: TRBV2
clone_size: NA
j_call: TRBJ1-5
cdr3_length: 13
d_call: NA
cdr3_aa: CASSEYSRKPQHF
cdr3_nt: TGTGCCAGCAGTGAATATTCAAGGAAGCCCCAGCATTTT

v_call: TRBV6-5
clone_size: NA
j_call: TRBJ1-2
cdr3_length: 15
d_call: TRBD1
cdr3_aa: CASSYLSGQGYGYTF
cdr3_nt: TGTGCCAGCAGTTACTTATCGGGACAGGGTTACGGCTACACCTTC

v_call: TRBV27
clone_size: NA
j_call: TRBJ1-2
cdr3_length: 14
d_call: TRBD1
cdr3_aa: CASRPGQANYGYTF
cdr3_nt: TGTGCCAGCAGACCGGGACAGGCTAACTATGGCTACACCTTC

v_call: TRBV5-1
clone_size: NA
j_call: TRBJ2-7
cdr3_length: 15
d_call: NA
cdr3_aa: CASSLEYGGVYEQYF
cdr3_nt: TGCGCCAGCAGCTTGGAATATGGGGGTGTATATGAGCAGTACTTC

v_call: TRBV19
clone_size: few
j_call: TRBJ1-1
cdr3_length: 12
d_call: NA
cdr3_aa: CASRFASSEAFF
cdr3_nt: TGTGCCAGTCGTTTTGCCTCCTCTGAAGCTTTCTTT

v_call: TRBV10-2
clone_size: NA
j_call: TRBJ2-7
cdr3_length: 13
d_call: NA
cdr3_aa: CASSESGSYEQYF
cdr3_nt: TGCGCCAGCAGTGAGTCGGGATCCTACGAGCAGTACTTC

v_call: TRBV6-5
clone_size: NA
j_call: TRBJ1-2
cdr3_length: 12
d_call: NA
cdr3_aa: CASSYSEGDYTF
cdr3_nt: TGTGCCAGCAGTTACTCAGAGGGCGACTACACCTTC

v_call: TRBV7-9
clone_size: NA
j_call: TRBJ1-2
cdr3_length: 16
d_call: NA
cdr3_aa: CASSPSSGKRVYGYTF
cdr3_nt: TGTGCCAGCAGCCCCAGCAGCGGCAAGCGAGTGTATGGCTACACCTTC

v_call: TRBV9
clone_size: NA
j_call: TRBJ2-3
cdr3_length: 15
d_call: NA
cdr3_aa: CASSVAGFGRDTQYF
cdr3_nt: TGTGCCAGCAGCGTCGCAGGGTTTGGTAGAGATACGCAGTATTTT

v_call: TRBV11-2
clone_size: NA
j_call: TRBJ1-4
cdr3_length: 16
d_call: NA
cdr3_aa: CASSSTGEGVDEKLFF
cdr3_nt: TGTGCCAGCAGCTCCACCGGGGAGGGGGTAGATGAAAAACTGTTTTTT

v_call: TRBV7-9
clone_size: NA
j_call: TRBJ2-7
cdr3_length: 13
d_call: NA
cdr3_aa: CASSLETAYEQYF
cdr3_nt: TGTGCCAGCAGCCTAGAAACGGCCTACGAGCAGTACTTC

v_call: TRBV29-1
clone_size: NA
j_call: TRBJ1-2
cdr3_length: 12
d_call: TRBD1
cdr3_aa: CSVVQGDYGYTF
cdr3_nt: TGCAGCGTTGTCCAGGGGGACTATGGCTACACCTTC

v_call: TRBV5-1
clone_size: NA
j_call: TRBJ2-1
cdr3_length: 15
d_call: NA
cdr3_aa: CASSFFSDSANEQFF
cdr3_nt: TGCGCCAGCAGCTTTTTCTCGGACAGTGCCAATGAGCAGTTCTTC

v_call: TRBV12-5
clone_size: NA
j_call: TRBJ1-2
cdr3_length: 16
d_call: NA
cdr3_aa: CASGRGSTGPYYGYTF
cdr3_nt: TGTGCTAGTGGCCGGGGGTCGACAGGCCCCTACTATGGCTACACCTTC

v_call: TRBV15
clone_size: NA
j_call: TRBJ2-5
cdr3_length: 16
d_call: NA
cdr3_aa: CATSRDRSARGETQYF
cdr3_nt: TGTGCCACCAGCAGAGATCGTTCTGCTCGGGGGGAGACCCAGTACTTC

v_call: TRBV7-9
clone_size: once
j_call: TRBJ2-7
cdr3_length: 14
d_call: NA
cdr3_aa: CASSSEGSTYGQYF
cdr3_nt: TGTGCCAGCAGCTCCGAGGGGTCTACCTACGGGCAGTACTTC

v_call: TRBV4-1
clone_size: once
j_call: TRBJ2-7
cdr3_length: 18
d_call: NA
cdr3_aa: CASSQDRGTVNPPYEQYF
cdr3_nt: TGCGCCAGCAGCCAAGATCGGGGGACTGTGAATCCCCCCTACGAGCAGTACTTC

v_call: TRBV27
clone_size: NA
j_call: TRBJ1-2
cdr3_length: 14
d_call: NA
cdr3_aa: CASSLAGVRNGYTF
cdr3_nt: TGTGCCAGCAGTTTAGCGGGGGTCAGGAATGGCTACACCTTC

v_call: TRBV5-1
clone_size: NA
j_call: TRBJ1-1
cdr3_length: 13
d_call: NA
cdr3_aa: CASSLYMNTEAFF
cdr3_nt: TGCGCCAGCAGCTTGTACATGAACACTGAAGCTTTCTTT

v_call: TRBV19
clone_size: NA
j_call: TRBJ2-7
cdr3_length: 14
d_call: TRBD2
cdr3_aa: CASSIRGRAYEQYF
cdr3_nt: TGTGCCAGTAGTATACGGGGGAGGGCCTACGAGCAGTACTTC

v_call: TRBV27
clone_size: NA
j_call: TRBJ1-5
cdr3_length: 14
d_call: NA
cdr3_aa: CASSTGTQNQPQHF
cdr3_nt: TGTGCCAGCAGCACCGGGACACAAAATCAGCCCCAGCATTTT

v_call: TRBV13
clone_size: NA
j_call: TRBJ2-7
cdr3_length: 14
d_call: TRBD1
cdr3_aa: CASSVGTATYEQYF
cdr3_nt: TGTGCCAGCAGCGTAGGGACAGCGACCTACGAGCAGTACTTC

v_call: TRBV7-2
clone_size: NA
j_call: TRBJ2-7
cdr3_length: 14
d_call: TRBD1
cdr3_aa: CASSSLGTAYEQYF
cdr3_nt: TGTGCCAGCAGCTCACTCGGGACAGCCTACGAGCAGTACTTC

v_call: TRBV6-5
clone_size: NA
j_call: TRBJ2-5
cdr3_length: 13
d_call: NA
cdr3_aa: CASGFGVQETQYF
cdr3_nt: TGTGCCAGCGGATTCGGGGTTCAAGAGACCCAGTACTTC

v_call: TRBV5-1
clone_size: once
j_call: TRBJ2-1
cdr3_length: 22
d_call: TRBD2
cdr3_aa: CASSLVFFAGVPPTSSYNEQFF
cdr3_nt: TGCGCCAGCAGCTTGGTATTCTTTGCGGGAGTCCCCCCAACTAGCTCCTACAATGAGCAGTTCTTC

v_call: TRBV19
clone_size: NA
j_call: TRBJ2-7
cdr3_length: 15
d_call: NA
cdr3_aa: CASSIVAGALYEQYF
cdr3_nt: TGTGCCAGTAGTATAGTCGCAGGGGCACTTTACGAGCAGTACTTC

v_call: TRBV6-5
clone_size: NA
j_call: TRBJ2-1
cdr3_length: 14
d_call: NA
cdr3_aa: CASSYSGGNNEQFF
cdr3_nt: TGTGCCAGCAGTTACTCGGGCGGGAACAATGAGCAGTTCTTC

v_call: TRBV9
clone_size: once
j_call: TRBJ2-7
cdr3_length: 14
d_call: NA
cdr3_aa: CASSPYSSSYEQYF
cdr3_nt: TGTGCCAGCAGCCCATACTCGAGCTCCTACGAGCAGTACTTC

v_call: TRBV15
clone_size: NA
j_call: TRBJ1-4
cdr3_length: 12
d_call: NA
cdr3_aa: CATSRVGEKLFF
cdr3_nt: TGTGCCACCAGCAGGGTTGGTGAAAAACTGTTTTTT

v_call: TRBV6-4
clone_size: NA
j_call: TRBJ2-3
cdr3_length: 18
d_call: NA
cdr3_aa: CASSETPGRDGGTDTQYF
cdr3_nt: TGTGCCAGCAGCGAAACCCCCGGAAGGGATGGAGGCACAGATACGCAGTATTTT

v_call: TRBV7-6
clone_size: NA
j_call: TRBJ2-2
cdr3_length: 16
d_call: TRBD2
cdr3_aa: CASSYPTAGDPGELFF
cdr3_nt: TGTGCCAGCAGCTACCCGACGGCGGGAGATCCCGGGGAGCTGTTTTTT

v_call: TRBV10-3
clone_size: NA
j_call: TRBJ1-1
cdr3_length: 16
d_call: NA
cdr3_aa: CAISESMAGDHSEAFF
cdr3_nt: TGTGCCATCAGTGAGTCGATGGCAGGGGACCATTCTGAAGCTTTCTTT

v_call: TRBV20-1
clone_size: NA
j_call: TRBJ2-7
cdr3_length: 11
d_call: TRBD1
cdr3_aa: CSADRGDEQYF
cdr3_nt: TGCAGTGCGGACAGGGGCGACGAGCAGTACTTC

v_call: TRBV28
clone_size: once
j_call: TRBJ2-7
cdr3_length: 14
d_call: TRBD2
cdr3_aa: CASTPSGDHYEQYF
cdr3_nt: TGTGCCAGCACACCTAGCGGGGACCACTACGAGCAGTACTTC

v_call: TRBV10-1
clone_size: once
j_call: TRBJ2-5
cdr3_length: 14
d_call: NA
cdr3_aa: CASSDSSFGETQYF
cdr3_nt: TGCGCCAGCAGTGACTCCTCCTTCGGCGAGACCCAGTACTTC

v_call: TRBV2
clone_size: once
j_call: TRBJ1-3
cdr3_length: 17
d_call: NA
cdr3_aa: CASSEALRRGSANTIYF
cdr3_nt: TGTGCCAGCAGTGAAGCGCTCCGCAGGGGAAGTGCAAACACCATATATTTT